The 8 T cell receptor beta chains in this list originate from one sample, sequenced in a study of cytomegalovirus exposure and HLA in healthy donors. Researchers ran the PCR with 60 Vbeta and 13 Jbeta primers. Sequenced by immunoSEQ multiplex PCR; TCRdb stores in-frame clones only, minus some. The repertoire holds about 160,000 clones, with about 80% as singletons. The sequenced material came from PBMCs. These receptors were obtained from a girl aged 10 to 17 in good health and CMV-seropositive.

This rearrangement joins TRBV5-1 to TRBJ2-5; D gene uncertain. V was pared by 1 base and J by 3 bases, with 7 bases between. Per the germline V gene, CDR1 is SGHRS and CDR2 is YFSETQ. This CDR3 has 13 amino acids. The CDR3 protein is CASSLPRKETQYF. CDR3 nucleotides: TGCGCCAGCAGCTTGCCTCGTAAAGAGACCCAGTACTTC.

This rearrangement joins TRBV6-5 to TRBJ2-5; D not resolved. The CDR3 is made up of 15 amino acids. Deletions cut 4 bases from V and 1 base from J, with 13 bases between. Germline assignment: CDR1 MNHEY and CDR2 SVGAGI. The CDR3: CASSSGRPSQETQYF. Written as DNA, the CDR3 is TGTGCCAGCAGTTCAGGCAGACCAAGCCAAGAGACCCAGTACTTC.

The count of this clone is one. The chain combines TRBV10-3 with TRBJ2-1, with D perhaps TRBD2 (6 bases). The CDR3 runs 14 residues. CDR1 and CDR2 (germline): ENHRY, SYGVKD. V gave up 0 bases and J gave up 4 bases, with 7 bases separating them. CDR3 nucleotides: TGTGCCATCAGTGAGTCGGGGGGATACAATGAGCAGTTCTTC. Its protein is CAISESGGYNEQFF.

The chain recombines TRBV6-1 with TRBJ2-2; D is undetermined. V lost 8 bases and J 0 bases, leaving 13 bases between the germline ends. The CDR3 extends over 15 amino acids. Germline CDR1 reads MNHNS; CDR2 reads SASEGT. The DNA for the CDR3 is TGTGCCAGCGAAAGTCGGCAGGCGAACACCGGGGAGCTGTTTTTT. As protein: CASESRQANTGELFF.

The rearrangement links TRBV19 to TRBJ2-3, with 10 nucleotides matching TRBD2. Germline assignment: CDR1 LNHDA and CDR2 SQIVND (reference sequence). The ends lost 4 bases at V and 3 bases at J; junction bases unmatched: 4. The CDR3 has 15 amino acids. CDR3 DNA: TGTGCCAGTAGTACCTTAGCGGGAGGTACAGATACGCAGTATTTT. Its translation: CASSTLAGGTDTQYF. Full variable domain (remainder filled in from reference TRBV19 and TRBJ2-3): DGGITQSPKYLFRKEGQNVTLSCEQNLNHDAMYWYRQDPGQGLRLIYYSQIVNDFQKGDIAEGYSVSREKKESFPLTVTSAQKNPTAFYLCASSTLAGGTDTQYFGPGTRLTVL.

The rearrangement joins TRBV4-2 to TRBJ2-2; 8 bases line up with TRBD2. Trimming cost V 3 bases and J 3 bases; bases outside gene matches: 12. The CDR3 has 18 residues. Germline V gene data show CDR1 as LGHNA and CDR2 as YNFKEQ. The CDR3 DNA follows: TGTGCCAGCAGCCAGTACCCACCCGCGGGAGGTGACACCGGGGAGCTGTTTTTT. It is translated as CASSQYPPAGGDTGELFF.

The rearrangement joins TRBV7-8 to TRBJ1-1; D perhaps matches TRBD1 (5 bases). V was trimmed by 3 bases and J by 3 bases, leaving 14 bases between them. Germline V gene lookup returns CDR1 SGHVS and CDR2 FQNEAQ. The CDR3 loop spans 15 amino acids. The CDR3, as DNA: TGTGCCAGCAGCTTCGCGCGGGGGAGAGACACTGAAGCTTTCTTT. Its translation: CASSFARGRDTEAFF.

The gene calls are TRBV30 and TRBJ1-2; TRBD1 matches 7 bases. This CDR3 spans 14 amino acids. Germline lookup yields CDR1 GTSNPN and CDR2 SVGIG (reference sequence). The junction had 5 bases not matched to a gene; V was cut back by 1 base and J by 3 bases. The CDR3 loop reads CAWSGQGGYYGYTF. CDR3 sequence (DNA): TGTGCCTGGAGTGGACAGGGCGGTTACTATGGCTACACCTTC.